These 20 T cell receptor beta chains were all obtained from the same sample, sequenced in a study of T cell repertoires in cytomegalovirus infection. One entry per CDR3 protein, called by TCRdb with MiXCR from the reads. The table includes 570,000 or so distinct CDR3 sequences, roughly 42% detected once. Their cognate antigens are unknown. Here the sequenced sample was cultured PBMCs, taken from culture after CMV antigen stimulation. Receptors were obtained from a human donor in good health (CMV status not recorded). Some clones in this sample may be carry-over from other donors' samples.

The CDR3 loop is CSARPDRNQPQHF. The CDR3 coding sequence is TGCAGTGCTCGACCCGACAGAAATCAGCCCCAGCATTTT. The chain joins TRBV20-1 to TRBJ1-5; D is possibly TRBD1 (5 bases). The CDR3 has 13 amino acids. Trimming shortened V by 5 bases and J by 4 bases, and 12 bases separated the two germline ends. Germline CDR1 reads DFQATT; CDR2 reads SNEGSKA (reference sequence).

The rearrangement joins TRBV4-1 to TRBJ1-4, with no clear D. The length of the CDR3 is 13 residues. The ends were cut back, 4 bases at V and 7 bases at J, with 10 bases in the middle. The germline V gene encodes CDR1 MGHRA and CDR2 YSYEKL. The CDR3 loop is CASSPGWGEKLFF. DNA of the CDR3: TGCGCCAGCAGCCCCGGGTGGGGTGAAAAACTGTTTTTT.

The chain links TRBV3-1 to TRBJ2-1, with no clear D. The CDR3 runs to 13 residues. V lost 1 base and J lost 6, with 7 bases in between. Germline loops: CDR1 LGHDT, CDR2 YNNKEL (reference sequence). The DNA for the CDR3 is TGTGCCAGCAGCCAAGGTCTAGTCAATGAGCAGTTCTTC. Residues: CASSQGLVNEQFF.

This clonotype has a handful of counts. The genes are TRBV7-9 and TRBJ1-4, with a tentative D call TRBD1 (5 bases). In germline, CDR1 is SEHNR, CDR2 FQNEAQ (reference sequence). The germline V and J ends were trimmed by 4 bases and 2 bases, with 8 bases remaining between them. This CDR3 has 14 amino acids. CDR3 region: CASSSDKTNEKLFF. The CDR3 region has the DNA TGTGCCAGCAGCTCGGACAAGACTAATGAAAAACTGTTTTTT.

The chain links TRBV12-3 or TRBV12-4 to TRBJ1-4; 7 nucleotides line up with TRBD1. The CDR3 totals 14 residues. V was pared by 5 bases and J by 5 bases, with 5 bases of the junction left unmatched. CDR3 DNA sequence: TGTGCCAGCAGTCATACGACAGGGAATGAAAAACTGTTTTTT. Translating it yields CASSHTTGNEKLFF.

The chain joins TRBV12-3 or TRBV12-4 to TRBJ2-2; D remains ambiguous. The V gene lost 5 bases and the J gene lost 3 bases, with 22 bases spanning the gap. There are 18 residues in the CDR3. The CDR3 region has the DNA TGTGCCAGCAGTCAATGGCGCCTTCGCGTGGGGTACACCGGGGAGCTGTTTTTT. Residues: CASSQWRLRVGYTGELFF.

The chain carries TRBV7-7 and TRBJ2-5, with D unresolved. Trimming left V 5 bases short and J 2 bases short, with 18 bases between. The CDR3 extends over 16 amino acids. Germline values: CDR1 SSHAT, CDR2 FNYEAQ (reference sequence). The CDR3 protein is CASSPNPTESQETQYF. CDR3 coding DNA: TGTGCCAGCAGCCCAAACCCTACAGAGTCTCAAGAGACCCAGTACTTC.

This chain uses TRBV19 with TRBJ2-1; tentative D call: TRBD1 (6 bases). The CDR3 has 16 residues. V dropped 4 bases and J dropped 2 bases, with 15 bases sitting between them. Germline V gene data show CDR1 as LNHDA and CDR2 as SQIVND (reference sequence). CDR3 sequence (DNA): TGTGCCAGTAGTAGAAAAGGACAGCCGCCCTACAATGAGCAGTTCTTC. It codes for CASSRKGQPPYNEQFF. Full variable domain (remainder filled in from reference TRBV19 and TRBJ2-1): DGGITQSPKYLFRKEGQNVTLSCEQNLNHDAMYWYRQDPGQGLRLIYYSQIVNDFQKGDIAEGYSVSREKKESFPLTVTSAQKNPTAFYLCASSRKGQPPYNEQFFGPGTRLTVL.

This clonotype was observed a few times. The CDR3 bases are TGTGCCAGCAGTCCCTCTCTAGCGCTAGAGACCCAGTACTTC. Translating gives CASSPSLALETQYF. This chain links TRBV7-8 with TRBJ2-5; TRBD2 is a possible D gene (6 bases). V dropped 6 bases and J dropped 4 bases, with 15 bases sitting between them. Germline V gene data show CDR1 as SGHVS and CDR2 as FQNEAQ. This CDR3 is 14 amino acids long.

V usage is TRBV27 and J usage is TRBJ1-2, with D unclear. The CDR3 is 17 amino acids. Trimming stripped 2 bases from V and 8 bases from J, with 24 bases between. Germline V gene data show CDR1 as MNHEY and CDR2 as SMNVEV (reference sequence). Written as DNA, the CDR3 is TGTGCCAGCAGTTTAAGCGCGGGTTGGGGAGAGGTCGGGGGCTACACCTTC. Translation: CASSLSAGWGEVGGYTF.

The CDR3 reads CASRLEIGQEQFF. CDR3 nucleotides: TGTGCCAGCAGACTGGAGATTGGGCAAGAGCAGTTCTTC. The rearrangement uses TRBV5-4 and TRBJ2-1; D is uncertain. The CDR3 is made up of 13 amino acids. The V gene lost 5 bases and the J gene lost 10 bases, with 16 bases spanning the gap. Germline lookup yields CDR1 SGHNT and CDR2 YYREEE (reference sequence).

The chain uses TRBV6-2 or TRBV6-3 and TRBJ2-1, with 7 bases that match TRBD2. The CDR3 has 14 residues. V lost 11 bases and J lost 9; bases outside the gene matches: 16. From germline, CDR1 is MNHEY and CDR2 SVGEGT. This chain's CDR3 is CAGSAGYRGGEQFF. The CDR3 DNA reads TGTGCCGGCTCAGCGGGATACCGTGGTGGTGAGCAGTTCTTC.

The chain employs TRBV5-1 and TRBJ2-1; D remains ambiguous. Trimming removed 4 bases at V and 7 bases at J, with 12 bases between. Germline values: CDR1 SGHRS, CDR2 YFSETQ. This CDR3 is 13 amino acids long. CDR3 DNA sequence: TGCGCCAGCAGCCGCCACGAGGAGAATGAGCAGTTCTTC. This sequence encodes CASSRHEENEQFF. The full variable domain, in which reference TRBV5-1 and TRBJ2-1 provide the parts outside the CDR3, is KAGVTQTPRYLIKTRGQQVTLSCSPISGHRSVSWYQQTPGQGLQFLFEYFSETQRNKGNFPGRFSGRQFSNSRSEMNVSTLELGDSALYLCASSRHEENEQFFGPGTRLTVL.

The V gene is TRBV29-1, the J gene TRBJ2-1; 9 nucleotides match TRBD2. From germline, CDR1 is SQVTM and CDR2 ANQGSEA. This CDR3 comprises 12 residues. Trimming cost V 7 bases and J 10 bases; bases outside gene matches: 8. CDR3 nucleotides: TGCAGCGCTCACTTAGCGGGAGTCGAGCAGTTCTTC. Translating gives CSAHLAGVEQFF.

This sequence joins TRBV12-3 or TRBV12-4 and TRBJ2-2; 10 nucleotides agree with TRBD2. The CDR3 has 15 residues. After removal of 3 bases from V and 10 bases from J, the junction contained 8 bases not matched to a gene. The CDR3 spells CASSFLAGVLEELFF. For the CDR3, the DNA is TGTGCCAGCAGTTTCCTAGCGGGAGTCCTCGAGGAGCTGTTTTTT.

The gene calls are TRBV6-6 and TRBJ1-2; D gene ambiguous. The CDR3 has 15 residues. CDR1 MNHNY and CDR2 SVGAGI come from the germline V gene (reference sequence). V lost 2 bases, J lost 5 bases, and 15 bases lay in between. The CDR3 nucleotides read TGTGCCAGCAGTTACGGTAGAGGCAGTCAATATGGCTACACCTTC. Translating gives CASSYGRGSQYGYTF.

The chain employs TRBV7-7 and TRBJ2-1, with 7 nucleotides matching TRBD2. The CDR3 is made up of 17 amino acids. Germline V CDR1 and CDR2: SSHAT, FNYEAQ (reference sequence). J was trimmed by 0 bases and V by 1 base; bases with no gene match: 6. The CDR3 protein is CASSLELGGGSYNEQFF. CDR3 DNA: TGTGCCAGCAGCTTAGAGTTGGGGGGGGGCTCCTACAATGAGCAGTTCTTC.

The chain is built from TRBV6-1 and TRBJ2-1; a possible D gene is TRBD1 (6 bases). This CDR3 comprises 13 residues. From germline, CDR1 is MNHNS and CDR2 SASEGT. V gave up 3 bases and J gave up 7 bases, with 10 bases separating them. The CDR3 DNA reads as TGTGCCAGCAGTGACAGGGGCGGGAATGAGCAGTTCTTC. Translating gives CASSDRGGNEQFF.

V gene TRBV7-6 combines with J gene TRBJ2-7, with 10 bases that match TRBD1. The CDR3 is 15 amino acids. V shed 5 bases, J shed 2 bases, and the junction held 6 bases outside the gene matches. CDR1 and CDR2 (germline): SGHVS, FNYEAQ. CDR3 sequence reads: CASSLRDRGAYEQYF. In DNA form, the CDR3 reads TGTGCCAGCAGCCTCCGGGACAGGGGAGCCTACGAGCAGTACTTC.

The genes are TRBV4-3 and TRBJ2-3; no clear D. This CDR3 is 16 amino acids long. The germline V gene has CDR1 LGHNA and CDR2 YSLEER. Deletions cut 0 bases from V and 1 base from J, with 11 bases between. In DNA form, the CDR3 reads TGCGCCAGCAGCCAAGAAAAGACCCTTGGCACAGATACGCAGTATTTT. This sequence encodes CASSQEKTLGTDTQYF.